This record looks at one T cell receptor (beta chain) sequence and its context. Antigen: not known. These data originate in a study of shared clonotypes between healthy human individuals. General study results and limits: Sequencing depth was expected to influence donor clonotype sharing. Among four donors, roughly 5.4% of naive CD4 clonotypes were found in common.

With 4 bases removed from V and 6 bases from J, the gap between germline ends came to 14 bases. The CDR3 spans 14 residues. Germline V gene data show CDR1 as SGHRS and CDR2 as YFSETQ. Libraries were prepared by immunoSEQ multiplex PCR; TCRdb keeps only in-frame clonotypes and omits some of them. The table includes roughly 530,000 clones, 96% detected once. The chain uses TRBV5-1 and TRBJ2-4, with D possibly being TRBD1 (6 bases). What was sequenced was naive CD4+ T cells sorted from blood. Specified subset: CD45RA+ positively selected. The clonotype originates from a young woman in good health. The CDR3 loop reads CASSASTGINIQYF. The DNA of the CDR3 is TGCGCCAGCAGCGCTAGCACAGGGATAAACATTCAGTACTTC.